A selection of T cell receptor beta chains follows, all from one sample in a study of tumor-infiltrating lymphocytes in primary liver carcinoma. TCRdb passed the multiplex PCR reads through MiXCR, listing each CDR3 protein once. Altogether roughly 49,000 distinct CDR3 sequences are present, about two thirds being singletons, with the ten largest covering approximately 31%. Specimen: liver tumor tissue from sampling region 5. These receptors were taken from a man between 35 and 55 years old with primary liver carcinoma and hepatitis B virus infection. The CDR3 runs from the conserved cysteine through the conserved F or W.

CASNFGTLTYKQYF,TRBJ2-7,TRBV6-1
CANSLEGGGDYEQYF,TRBJ2-7,TRBV11-3
CASSSKPGVVEQYF,TRBJ2-7,TRBV7-2
CASSITPGTANTETFF,TRBJ1-1,TRBV12-3/TRBV12-4
CSVGPPSGSYNEQFF,TRBJ2-1,TRBV29-1
CASASGGANVLTF,TRBJ2-6,TRBV10-3
CATLVTGVDYGYTF,TRBJ1-2,TRBV6-1
CASNTLSGRLQETQYF,TRBJ2-5,TRBV5-4
CASSDEGANEKLFF,TRBJ1-4,TRBV6-1
CASSEVSSGRAPETQYF,TRBJ2-5,TRBV2
CASNQDLREGAYEQYF,TRBJ2-7,TRBV4-1
CASNYNFGIIYEQYF,TRBJ2-7,TRBV7-9
CTSSLHVELFF,TRBJ2-2,TRBV11-3
CTSSSTNNQPQHF,TRBJ1-5,TRBV18
CASTPTSENEQFF,TRBJ2-1,TRBV12-3/TRBV12-4
CASSSPGRANTDTQYF,TRBJ2-3,TRBV12-3/TRBV12-4
CVSSPTGLAAYEQLF,TRBJ2-1,TRBV9
CASRQIMNTEAFF,TRBJ1-1,TRBV6-6
CASREEQGGPYEQYF,TRBJ2-7,TRBV6-1
CASSEVGVDEQSF,TRBJ2-1,TRBV6-1
CASSERGQDQPQHF,TRBJ1-5,TRBV6-1
CASSYLVQNTDMQYF,TRBJ2-3,TRBV6-2/TRBV6-3
CASGPGTRVVRGQYF,TRBJ2-5,TRBV6-2/TRBV6-3
CSIESRDGTDTHYF,TRBJ2-3,TRBV29-1
CASSSLELGKQYF,TRBJ2-7,TRBV12-3/TRBV12-4
CASCQDRAGGEETQHF,TRBJ2-5,TRBV4-1
CASSTGPGTASGYTF,TRBJ1-2,TRBV28
CATLTEEIQYF,TRBJ2-5,TRBV2